Listed here are 30 T cell receptor beta chains from one sample, sequenced in a study of T cells in women clearing cervical HPV infection. Libraries were prepared by immunoSEQ multiplex PCR; TCRdb keeps only in-frame clonotypes and omits some of them. The repertoire table contains roughly 35,000 clones. Sequences were obtained from blood buffy coat. The receptors originated from a woman aged 18 to 69 with a cervical HPV16 infection that either progressed to CIN3+ or cleared (not recorded which).

By frequency, this clone registers medium-sized (0.01 to 0.1%). The read comes to an end 3 residues before the CDR3 does, leaving the germline J gene to fill in the end. V is TRBV18 and J is TRBJ2-3; 7 nucleotides align to TRBD2. V shed 3 bases and J 4 bases; nucleotides not matched to a gene: 7. Looked up from germline, CDR1 is KGHSH and CDR2 is LQKENI. The CDR3 has 15 amino acids. CDR3 bases read: TGTGCCAGCTCACCGGGGGGGACCTCGGCAGATACG. Translating gives CASSPGGTSADT. The full CDR3 is CASSPGGTSADTQYF.

Worth noting for this clone: Read sequence stops 3 residues before the CDR3 end, and the germline J gene provides the missing end. The gene calls are TRBV14 and TRBJ2-7; D gene uncertain. This CDR3 comprises 12 residues. V lost 2 bases and J lost 2, with 4 bases in between. CDR1 is SGHDN, CDR2 FVKESK, per germline. The CDR3 DNA, read in part, is TGTGCCAGCAGCCAAATTACCTACGAG. The encoded protein is CASSQITYE. The complete CDR3 reads CASSQITYEQYF.

Comment on this clone: The read ends 3 residues before the CDR3 terminus; that terminus is restored from the germline J gene. The chain employs TRBV5-4 and TRBJ2-7, with D possibly TRBD1 on 6 matching bases. Germline CDR1 reads SGHNT; CDR2 reads YYREEE (reference sequence). The CDR3 totals 16 residues. V was shortened by 2 bases and J by 4 bases, with 19 bases between the two germline ends. The part of the CDR3 DNA that was read is TGTGCCAGCAGCTTTGGGGGCGGAAGCACAGGTTACGAG. Protein sequence: CASSFGGGSTGYE. The entire CDR3 is CASSFGGGSTGYEQYF.

Comment on this clone: The read is 3 residues too short to cover the CDR3 end, so that end is filled in from the germline J gene. J is TRBJ2-2 and V is TRBV2, with D tentatively TRBD2 (6 bases). CDR3 length: 15 residues. V was trimmed by 4 bases and J by 7 bases, leaving 16 bases between them. Germline CDR1 and CDR2: SNHLY and FYNNEI. The CDR3: CASSGRVQGGGELFF. The CDR3 bases that were read are TGTGCCAGCAGTGGCAGAGTTCAGGGAGGCGGGGAG.

With respect to this clone: The read finishes 3 residues shy of the CDR3 end, and the germline J gene is used to complete it. The chain joins TRBV2 to TRBJ2-5; 10 bases map to TRBD1. The CDR3 length is 16 residues. V trimming: 4 bases; J trimming: 1 base; junction bases outside the gene matches: 6. In germline, CDR1 is SNHLY, CDR2 FYNNEI. Incomplete CDR3 DNA: TGTGCCAGCAGTGGGGACAGGGGACGAAGCCAAGAGACC. It encodes CASSGDRGRSQET. The full-length CDR3 reads as CASSGDRGRSQETQYF.

A word on this clone: The read ends 3 residues shy of where the CDR3 ends; the end is completed using the germline J gene. The J gene is TRBJ2-2, the V gene TRBV7-9; D might be TRBD2 (5 bases). Germline V gives CDR1 SEHNR, CDR2 FQNEAQ (reference sequence). The CDR3 loop spans 14 amino acids. The DNA read from the CDR3 is TGTGCCAGCAGCTTCGGACTGAGCAATGAAAAG. Protein product: CASSFGLSNEK. The full CDR3 protein is CASSFGLSNEKLFF.

As to this clone: The read ends 3 residues shy of where the CDR3 ends; the end is completed using the germline J gene. The chain uses TRBV20-1 and TRBJ2-3; no reliable D call. This CDR3 has 16 residues. The V gene lost 3 bases and the J gene lost 4 bases, with 20 bases spanning the gap. Germline loops: CDR1 DFQATT, CDR2 SNEGSKA (reference sequence). The sequenced part of the CDR3 DNA is TGCAGTGCTAGTTTGGGCTCACTCTCCGCCGCAGATACG. Amino acids: CSASLGSLSAADT. The full CDR3 sequence reads CSASLGSLSAADTQYF.

Points on this clone: Coverage ceases 3 residues before the CDR3 finishes, and the germline J gene fills in the end. The chain couples TRBV5-1 to TRBJ1-2; TRBD1 matches 9 bases. The CDR3 length is 16 residues. CDR1 is SGHRS and CDR2 is YFSETQ in the germline V gene. The covered CDR3 bases are TGCGCCAGCAGCCTATCAGACAGGGGGGGACGGGAGACC. Translating gives CASSLSDRGGRET. The full CDR3 is CASSLSDRGGRETYTF.

A remark on this clone: Read coverage stops 3 residues before the CDR3 terminus; the germline J gene supplies the remainder. The chain links TRBV5-6 to TRBJ1-2; D uncertain. Trimming pared 1 base from V and 3 bases from J, leaving 4 bases between. The CDR3 length is 12 residues. The V gene's germline CDR1 is SGHDT and CDR2 YYEEEE. Partial CDR3 DNA: TGTGCCAGCAGCTTGACAGACTATGGC. Residues: CASSLTDYG. The full-length CDR3 reads as CASSLTDYGYTF.

Notes on this clone: The read falls 3 residues short of the CDR3 end, and the missing part is taken from the germline J gene. This sequence joins TRBV7-6 and TRBJ2-3, with TRBD2 matching over 11 bases. CDR3 size: 16 residues. CDR1 and CDR2 (germline): SGHVS, FNYEAQ. Unmatched junction bases numbered 6, after V lost 5 bases and J lost 2 bases. CDR3 protein: CASSILAGGDTDTQYF. The CDR3 DNA, read in part, is TGTGCCAGCAGCATATTAGCGGGAGGGGACACAGATACG.

Remarks on this clone: The read ends 3 residues before the CDR3 terminus; that terminus is restored from the germline J gene. This chain connects TRBV7-3 to TRBJ2-3, with TRBD2 matching 8 bases. Germline CDR1 SGHTA, CDR2 FQGTGA. The CDR3 runs 13 residues. V shed 2 bases, J shed 8 bases, and the junction held 3 bases outside the gene matches. The part of the CDR3 DNA that was read is TGTGCCAGCAGCTTAGCGGGAGGCGGTACG. Translating gives CASSLAGGGT. Given in full, the CDR3 is CASSLAGGGTQYF.

Points on this clone: The read stops 3 residues short of the end of the CDR3; the missing end is completed from the germline J gene. V and J are TRBV7-6 and TRBJ2-3; D may be TRBD1 (5 bases). CDR1 and CDR2 from the germline V gene are SGHVS and FNYEAQ. The CDR3 sequence is 15 residues long. Partial CDR3 DNA: TGTGCCAGCAGCTTAGGGGGCATGGGCAATCAGCCG. Amino acids: CASSLGGMGNQP. The complete CDR3 reads CASSLGGMGNQPQYF.

Regarding this clone: The observed sequence ends 3 residues before the CDR3 terminus, with the missing tail filled in from the germline J gene. This chain links TRBV7-9 with TRBJ2-7; D remains unclear. The length of the CDR3 is 14 residues. CDR1 is SEHNR and CDR2 is FQNEAQ in the germline V gene (reference sequence). Trimming shortened V by 5 bases and J by 3 bases, and 14 bases separated the two germline ends. CDR3 DNA, as far as it was read: TGTGCCAGCAGCCATAACGGTGTAAACTACGAG. It codes for CASSHNGVNYE. The CDR3 in its entirety is CASSHNGVNYEQYF. Full variable domain (rest looked up from reference TRBV7-9 and TRBJ2-7): DTGVSQNPRHKITKRGQNVTFRCDPISEHNRLYWYRQTLGQGPEFLTYFQNEAQLEKSRLLSDRFSAERPKGSFSTLEIQRTEQGDSAMYLCASSHNGVNYEQYFGPGTRLTVT.

The CDR3 bases that were read are TGTGCCAGTAGTATAGTACAGGGGGCCAGTGAC. Translated: CASSIVQGASD. The CDR3, in full, reads CASSIVQGASDYTF. J is TRBJ1-2 and V is TRBV19; the match to TRBD1 covers 9 bases. The read terminates 3 residues before the CDR3 end, so the remaining end is supplied by the germline J gene. Germline CDR1 and CDR2: LNHDA and SQIVND (reference sequence). The CDR3 has 14 amino acids.

With respect to this clone: The read finishes 3 residues shy of the CDR3 end, and the germline J gene is used to complete it. This chain uses TRBV2 with TRBJ2-2, with 7 positions matching TRBD1. Germline assignment: CDR1 SNHLY and CDR2 FYNNEI. J lost 0 bases, V lost 9 bases, and 7 bases had no gene match. CDR3 length: 15 amino acids. CDR3 DNA, as far as it was read: TGTGCCAGTGCACGAGGACAGGCGAACACCGGGGAG. It encodes CASARGQANTGE. Given in full, the CDR3 is CASARGQANTGELFF.

Of note for this clone: The read stops 3 residues short of the end of the CDR3; the missing end is completed from the germline J gene. The J gene is TRBJ1-2, the V gene TRBV20-1; D not certain. CDR3 length equals 13 residues. Trimming took 4 bases from V and 3 from J, leaving 12 bases between them. The germline gives CDR1 DFQATT, CDR2 SNEGSKA (reference sequence). CDR3: CSAKLQWDYGYTF. Partial CDR3 DNA: TGCAGTGCTAAGTTACAGTGGGACTATGGC.

CDR3 protein: CASSFWGHSYEQYF. CDR3 bases read: TGTGCCAGCAGCTTCTGGGGGCACTCCTACGAG. The V call is TRBV7-9, the J call TRBJ2-7; D perhaps matches TRBD1 (6 bases). From the germline J gene comes the end of the CDR3, since the read stops 3 residues before it. This CDR3 is built from 14 residues. The V gene lost 3 bases and the J gene lost 0 bases, with 9 bases spanning the gap. The germline gives CDR1 SEHNR, CDR2 FQNEAQ (reference sequence).

On this clone: The read ends 3 residues shy of where the CDR3 ends; the end is completed using the germline J gene. The gene calls are TRBV20-1 and TRBJ2-3; D is possibly TRBD1 (5 bases). The germline V and J ends were trimmed by 6 bases and 3 bases, with 10 bases remaining between them. The CDR3 contains 12 residues. Germline-derived CDR1 and CDR2 are DFQATT and SNEGSKA (reference sequence). The CDR3 loop reads CSAKGATDTQYF. The covered CDR3 bases are TGCAGTGCAAAAGGGGCAACAGATACG.

Worth noting for this clone: The CDR3 extends 3 residues past the end of the read, so its final part is completed from the germline J gene. The chain carries TRBV6-1 and TRBJ2-6; D remains unclear. The CDR3 loop spans 15 amino acids. The germline V gene encodes CDR1 MNHNS and CDR2 SASEGT. The V and J ends lost 4 bases and 0 bases respectively, with 7 bases between them. Incomplete CDR3 DNA: TGTGCCAGCAGTGCCAGCGACTCTGGGGCCAACGTC. Amino acid sequence: CASSASDSGANV. The CDR3 reads in full as CASSASDSGANVLTF.

Turning to this clone: The read terminates 3 residues ahead of where the CDR3 ends, so the germline J gene completes it. The gene calls are TRBV30 and TRBJ1-2; perhaps TRBD1 as D (5 bases). CDR1 is GTSNPN, CDR2 SVGIG, per germline (reference sequence). The CDR3 has 13 amino acids. V lost 5 bases and J lost 2, with 12 bases in between. The CDR3 protein is CAWRPAGNYGYTF. The CDR3 bases that were read are TGTGCCTGGCGGCCGGCAGGGAACTATGGC.

About this clone itself: The observed sequence ends 3 residues before the CDR3 terminus, with the missing tail filled in from the germline J gene. The genes are TRBV4-2 and TRBJ2-3, with 14 positions matching TRBD2. The CDR3 sequence is 20 residues long. V gave up 4 bases and J gave up 4 bases; unmatched junction bases: 16. The V gene's germline CDR1 is LGHNA and CDR2 YNFKEQ. CDR3 sequence: CASSPRTGTSGSVSPDTQYF. The sequenced part of the CDR3 DNA is TGTGCCAGCAGCCCCCGAACCGGGACTAGCGGGAGCGTATCCCCAGATACG.

Concerning this clone: The sequenced fragment ends 3 residues before the CDR3 boundary, so the rest is inferred from the germline J gene. The gene calls are TRBV29-1 and TRBJ1-1; 7 bases match TRBD1. The CDR3 sequence is 13 residues long. V shed 3 bases, J shed 5 bases, and the junction held 6 bases outside the gene matches. CDR1 and CDR2 from the germline V gene are SQVTM and ANQGSEA. CDR3 DNA (partial): TGCAGCGTTGATGAGGGGGCTCGAACTGAA. This translates into CSVDEGARTE. The whole CDR3 is CSVDEGARTEAFF.

For this clone: The missing CDR3 end, 3 residues past where the read stops, is filled in from the germline J gene. V gene TRBV7-6 combines with J gene TRBJ2-7, with 7 bases fitting TRBD1. This CDR3 region has 15 residues. With 1 base clipped from V and 1 base from J, the junction kept 4 bases outside the gene matches. CDR1 is SGHVS, CDR2 FNYEAQ, per germline. The CDR3 is CASSLDRGTSYEQYF. Incomplete CDR3 DNA: TGTGCCAGCAGCTTAGACAGGGGAACATCCTACGAG. The full variable domain, rest sourced from reference TRBV7-6 and TRBJ2-7, is GAGVSQSPRYKVTKRGQDVALRCDPISGHVSLYWYRQALGQGPEFLTYFNYEAQQDKSGLPNDRFSAERPEGSISTLTIQRTEQRDSAMYRCASSLDRGTSYEQYFGPGTRLTVT.

Worth noting for this clone: Read coverage stops 3 residues before the CDR3 terminus; the germline J gene supplies the remainder. The rearrangement joins TRBV5-1 to TRBJ2-3; D ambiguous. Germline-derived CDR1 and CDR2 are SGHRS and YFSETQ. This CDR3 is built from 16 residues. The ends were cut back, 0 bases at V and 0 bases at J, with 11 bases in the middle. The sequenced part of the CDR3 DNA is TGCGCCAGCAGCTTGGCCGGCGGAGCTAGCACAGATACG. Amino acids: CASSLAGGASTDT. The entire CDR3 reads CASSLAGGASTDTQYF.

A note on this clone: The read gets to within 3 residues of the CDR3 end, and the germline J gene fills in the rest. V and J are TRBV18 and TRBJ1-5, with 9 bases matching TRBD1. The length of the CDR3 is 19 residues. Germline loops: CDR1 KGHSH, CDR2 LQKENI. With V trimmed by 4 bases and J by 3 bases, 16 bases remained unmatched. The CDR3 loop reads CASSLMDRGVRGDNQPQHF. The covered CDR3 bases are TGTGCCAGCTCACTAATGGACAGGGGTGTTCGGGGCGACAATCAGCCC.

With respect to this clone: The read is 3 residues too short to cover the CDR3 end, so that end is filled in from the germline J gene. The rearrangement uses TRBV19 and TRBJ1-2; D uncertain. CDR3 length equals 11 residues. Germline V CDR1 and CDR2: LNHDA, SQIVND (reference sequence). The part of the CDR3 DNA that was read is TGTGCCAGTAGTACGTCTTTAGAC. This codes for CASSTSLD. The full CDR3 protein is CASSTSLDYTF.

Turning to this clone: The read is 3 residues too short to cover the CDR3 end, so that end is filled in from the germline J gene. The chain is built from TRBV7-3 and TRBJ2-6; possibly TRBD1 for D (6 bases). The CDR3 covers 16 residues. Germline CDR1 is SGHTA and CDR2 is FQGTGA. V shed 4 bases and J shed 2 bases, with 12 bases lying between them. Here the CDR3 reads CASSSYTGTGANVLTF. The CDR3 DNA, read in part, is TGTGCCAGCAGCTCCTATACAGGGACTGGGGCCAACGTC.

About this clone itself: The read ends 3 residues before the CDR3 terminus; that terminus is restored from the germline J gene. The V gene is TRBV23-1, the J gene TRBJ2-3, with D hard to call. TRBV23-1 is sorted into the ORF group, with uncertain function. This CDR3 contains 16 residues. CDR3 sequence: CASSQSTGYSNQPQYF. CDR3 bases read: TGCGCCAGCAGTCAATCGACCGGATATAGCAATCAGCCG.

CDR3 DNA, as far as it was read: TGCAGTGCCATAGATGCCAATTCACCC. Its translation: CSAIDANSP. The whole CDR3 protein is CSAIDANSPLHF. V and J are TRBV20-1 and TRBJ1-6, with no clear D. The read gets to within 3 residues of the CDR3 end, and the germline J gene fills in the rest. This CDR3 contains 12 residues. Germline CDR1 DFQATT, CDR2 SNEGSKA (reference sequence). V was trimmed by 6 bases and J by 7 bases, leaving 10 bases between them.

In the case of this clone: Sequencing ends 3 residues short of the CDR3 end; the germline J gene provides the rest. V is TRBV7-2 and J is TRBJ2-1, with D perhaps TRBD2 (5 bases). The CDR3 covers 14 residues. Germline V lookup: CDR1 SGHTA, CDR2 FQGNSA. V lost 0 bases and J lost 8, with 11 bases in between. Partial CDR3 DNA: TGTGCCAGCAGCTTAGCCACTACTAGGCATGAG. Its protein product is CASSLATTRHE. The entire CDR3 protein is CASSLATTRHEQFF.